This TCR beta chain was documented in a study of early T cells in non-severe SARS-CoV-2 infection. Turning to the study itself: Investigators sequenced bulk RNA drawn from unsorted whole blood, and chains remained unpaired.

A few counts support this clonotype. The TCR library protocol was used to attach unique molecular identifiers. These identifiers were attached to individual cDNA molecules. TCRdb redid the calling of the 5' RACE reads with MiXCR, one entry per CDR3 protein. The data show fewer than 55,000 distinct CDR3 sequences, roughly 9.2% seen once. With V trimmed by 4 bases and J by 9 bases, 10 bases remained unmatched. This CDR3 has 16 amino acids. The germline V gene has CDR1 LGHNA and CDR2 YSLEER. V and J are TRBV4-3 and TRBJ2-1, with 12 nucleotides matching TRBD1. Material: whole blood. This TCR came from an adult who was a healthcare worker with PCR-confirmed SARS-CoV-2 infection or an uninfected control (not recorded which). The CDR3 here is CASSLEPGQGAAEQFF. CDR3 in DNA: TGCGCCAGCAGCCTTGAGCCGGGACAGGGGGCTGCTGAGCAGTTCTTC.